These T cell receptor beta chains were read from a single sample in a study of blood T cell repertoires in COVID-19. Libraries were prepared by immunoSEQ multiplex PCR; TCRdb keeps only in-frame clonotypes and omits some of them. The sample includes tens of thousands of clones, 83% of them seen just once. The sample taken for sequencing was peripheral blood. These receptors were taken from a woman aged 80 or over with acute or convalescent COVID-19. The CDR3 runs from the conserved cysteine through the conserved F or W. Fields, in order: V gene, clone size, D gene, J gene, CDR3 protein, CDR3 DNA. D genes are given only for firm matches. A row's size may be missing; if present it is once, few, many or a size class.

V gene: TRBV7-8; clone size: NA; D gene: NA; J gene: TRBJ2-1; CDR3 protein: CASSSRTDPWNEQFF; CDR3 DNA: TGTGCCAGCAGCTCCAGGACAGATCCCTGGAATGAGCAGTTCTTC
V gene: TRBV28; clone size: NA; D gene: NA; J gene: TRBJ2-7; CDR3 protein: CATIDGKRVTYEQYF; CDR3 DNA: TGTGCCACCATTGACGGGAAAAGGGTAACCTACGAGCAGTACTTC
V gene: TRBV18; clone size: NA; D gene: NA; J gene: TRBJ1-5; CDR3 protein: CASSPGAGQPQHF; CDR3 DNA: TGTGCCAGCTCACCAGGGGCTGGTCAGCCCCAGCATTTT
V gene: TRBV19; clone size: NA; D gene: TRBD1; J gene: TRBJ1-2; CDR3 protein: CASSRDRGSYGYTF; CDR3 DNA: TGTGCCAGTAGTAGGGACAGGGGCAGCTATGGCTACACCTTC
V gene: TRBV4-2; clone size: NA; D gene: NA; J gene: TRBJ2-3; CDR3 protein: CASSHAPGDSSTDTQYF; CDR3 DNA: TGTGCCAGCAGCCATGCTCCTGGGGACTCTTCCACAGATACGCAGTATTTT
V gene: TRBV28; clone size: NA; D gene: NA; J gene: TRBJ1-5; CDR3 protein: CASSLPTGNNQPQHF; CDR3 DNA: TGTGCCAGCAGTTTACCTACAGGCAACAATCAGCCCCAGCATTTT
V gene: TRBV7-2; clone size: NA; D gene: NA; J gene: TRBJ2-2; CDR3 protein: CASSLGLVNTGELFF; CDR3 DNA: TGTGCCAGCAGCTTAGGACTGGTGAACACCGGGGAGCTGTTTTTT
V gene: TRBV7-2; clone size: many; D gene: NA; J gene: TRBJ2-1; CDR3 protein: CASSLVWIPKGDNEQFF; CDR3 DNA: TGTGCCAGCAGCTTAGTCTGGATCCCGAAGGGAGATAATGAGCAGTTCTTC
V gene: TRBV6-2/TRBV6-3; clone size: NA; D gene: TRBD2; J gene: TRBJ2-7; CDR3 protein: CASSYGTSGTLEQYF; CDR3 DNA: TGTGCCAGCAGTTACGGGACTAGCGGCACACTCGAGCAGTACTTC
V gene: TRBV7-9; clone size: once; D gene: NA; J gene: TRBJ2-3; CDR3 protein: CASSFQGPTDTQYF; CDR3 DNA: TGTGCCAGCAGCTTCCAGGGTCCCACAGATACGCAGTATTTT